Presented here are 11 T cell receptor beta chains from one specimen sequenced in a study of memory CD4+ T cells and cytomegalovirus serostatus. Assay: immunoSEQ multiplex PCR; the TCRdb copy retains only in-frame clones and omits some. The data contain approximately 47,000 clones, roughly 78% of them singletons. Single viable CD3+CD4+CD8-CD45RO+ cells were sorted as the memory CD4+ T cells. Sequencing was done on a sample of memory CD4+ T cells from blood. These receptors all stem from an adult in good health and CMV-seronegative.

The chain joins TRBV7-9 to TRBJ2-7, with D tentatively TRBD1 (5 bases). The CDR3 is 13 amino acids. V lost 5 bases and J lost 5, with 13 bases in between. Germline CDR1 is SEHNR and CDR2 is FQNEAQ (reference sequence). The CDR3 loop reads CASSQTVIHEQYF. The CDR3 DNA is TGTGCCAGCAGCCAGACAGTGATCCACGAGCAGTACTTC.

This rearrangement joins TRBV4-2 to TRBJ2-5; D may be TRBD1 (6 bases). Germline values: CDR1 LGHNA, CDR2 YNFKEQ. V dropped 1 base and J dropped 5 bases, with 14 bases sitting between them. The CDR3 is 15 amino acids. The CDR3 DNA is TGTGCCAGCAGCCAAGGGTCTGGGGGCGCTGAGACCCAGTACTTC. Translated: CASSQGSGGAETQYF.

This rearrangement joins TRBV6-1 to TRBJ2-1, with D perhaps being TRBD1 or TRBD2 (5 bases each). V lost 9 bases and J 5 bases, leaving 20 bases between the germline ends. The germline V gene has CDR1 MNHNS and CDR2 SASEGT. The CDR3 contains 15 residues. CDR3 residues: CASSRGDAGDNEQFF. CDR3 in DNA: TGTGCCAGTTCTCGAGGGGATGCGGGTGACAATGAGCAGTTCTTC.

The CDR3 protein is CASNQGQSNQPQHF. CDR3 DNA: TGTGCCAGCAACCAAGGACAAAGCAATCAGCCCCAGCATTTT. The V and J genes are TRBV7-2 and TRBJ1-5; weak D call: TRBD1 (5 bases). Germline CDR1 SGHTA, CDR2 FQGNSA. V was pared by 7 bases and J by 1 base, with 11 bases between. CDR3 length equals 14 residues.

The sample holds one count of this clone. CDR3 DNA sequence: TGTGCCAGCAGTCCTGGGGGGCCCAAAGGCTATGGCTACACCTTC. It is translated as CASSPGGPKGYGYTF. This chain joins TRBV6-1 and TRBJ1-2, with D maybe TRBD1 (6 bases). This CDR3 contains 15 residues. Germline V gives CDR1 MNHNS, CDR2 SASEGT. Trimming pared 5 bases from V and 4 bases from J, leaving 17 bases between.

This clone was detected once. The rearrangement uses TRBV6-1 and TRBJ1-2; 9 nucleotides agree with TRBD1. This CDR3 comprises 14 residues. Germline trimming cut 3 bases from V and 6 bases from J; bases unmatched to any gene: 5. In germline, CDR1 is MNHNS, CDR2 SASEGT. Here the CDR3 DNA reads TGTGCCAGCAGTGATAGGGGGGACAGGGATGGCTACACCTTC. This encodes CASSDRGDRDGYTF.

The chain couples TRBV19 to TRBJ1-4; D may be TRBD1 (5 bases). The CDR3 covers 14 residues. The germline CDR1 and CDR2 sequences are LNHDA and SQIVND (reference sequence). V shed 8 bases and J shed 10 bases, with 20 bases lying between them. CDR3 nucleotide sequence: TGTGCCAGTGCAATAAGGGACTCCGCTGGAAAACTGTTTTTT. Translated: CASAIRDSAGKLFF.

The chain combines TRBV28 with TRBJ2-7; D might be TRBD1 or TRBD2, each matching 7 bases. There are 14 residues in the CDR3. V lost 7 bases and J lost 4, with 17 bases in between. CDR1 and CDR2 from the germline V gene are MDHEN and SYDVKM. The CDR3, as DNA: TGTGCCAGCATGGGACAGAGGGGGGGTTACGAGCAGTACTTC. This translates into CASMGQRGGYEQYF.

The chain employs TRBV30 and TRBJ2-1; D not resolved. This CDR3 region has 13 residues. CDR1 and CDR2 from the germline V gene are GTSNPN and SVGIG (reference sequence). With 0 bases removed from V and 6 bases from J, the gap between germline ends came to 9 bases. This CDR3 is CAWSVRISNEQFF. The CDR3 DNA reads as TGTGCCTGGAGTGTACGGATAAGCAATGAGCAGTTCTTC.

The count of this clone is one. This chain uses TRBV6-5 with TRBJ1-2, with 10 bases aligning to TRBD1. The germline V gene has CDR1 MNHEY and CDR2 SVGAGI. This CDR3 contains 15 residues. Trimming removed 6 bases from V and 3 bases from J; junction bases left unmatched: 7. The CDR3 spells CASSLDRGPDYGYTF. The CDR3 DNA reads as TGTGCCAGCAGCCTAGACAGGGGGCCTGACTATGGCTACACCTTC.

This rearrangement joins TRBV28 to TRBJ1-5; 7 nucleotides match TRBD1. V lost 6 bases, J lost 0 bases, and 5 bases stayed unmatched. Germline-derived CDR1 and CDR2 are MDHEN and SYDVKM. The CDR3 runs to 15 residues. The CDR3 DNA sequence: TGTGCCAGCAGCCAGGGACAGTATAGCAATCAGCCCCAGCATTTT. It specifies CASSQGQYSNQPQHF.